These 3 T cell receptor beta chains were all obtained from the same sample, sequenced in a study of T cell repertoires in cytomegalovirus infection. One entry per CDR3 protein, called by TCRdb with MiXCR from the reads. Of around 78,000 distinct CDR3 sequences listed, around 40% were seen once; the top ten hold approximately 93%. These receptors are not linked to any known antigen. The specimen comprised CD8+ T cells from cultured PBMCs, sampled from culture after CMV antigen stimulation. The receptors here all came from a human donor in good health (CMV status not recorded). Some clones in this sample may be carry-over from other donors' samples.

The CDR3 DNA sequence: TGTGCCAGCAGTTTGATGTCCCCCAGCAGGGGAGAGACCCAGTACTTC. Amino acid sequence: CASSLMSPSRGETQYF. The chain links TRBV27 to TRBJ2-5; tentatively, D is TRBD1 (6 bases). Germline V gene lookup returns CDR1 MNHEY and CDR2 SMNVEV (reference sequence). The V end was cut by 3 bases, the J end by 4 bases, with 18 bases between. The CDR3 loop spans 16 amino acids.

This clonotype was found a few times. The chain uses TRBV7-8 and TRBJ1-3; D is undetermined. V gave up 9 bases and J gave up 7 bases, with 10 bases separating them. The CDR3 covers 11 residues. CDR1 is SGHVS, CDR2 FQNEAQ, per germline. CDR3: CASKEGNTIYF. DNA for the CDR3: TGTGCCAGTAAAGAAGGGAACACCATATATTTT.

This clonotype came up once. CDR3 nucleotides: TGCAGCGCCGCCATAAGGGACAGGGAGGATGAGGAGCTGTTTTTT. Translated, it gives CSAAIRDREDEELFF. The chain uses TRBV29-1 and TRBJ2-2; the match to TRBD1 covers 9 bases. Germline-derived CDR1 and CDR2 are SQVTM and ANQGSEA. There are 15 residues in the CDR3. V shed 7 bases and J 10 bases; nucleotides not matched to a gene: 16.